Following are 11 T cell receptor beta chains from one sample sequenced in a study of blood T cell repertoires in COVID-19. TCRdb's copy holds only in-frame clones and misses some; the assay was immunoSEQ multiplex PCR. In the table there are about 310,000 clones, roughly 85% of which are singletons. The sample comprised PBMCs or T cells enriched from blood (not recorded which). The receptors come from a woman between 25 and 40 years old who had been exposed to COVID-19.

The CDR3 sequence is CASHDGSGQPQHF. The CDR3, as DNA: TGTGCCAGTCACGACGGTTCGGGTCAGCCCCAGCATTTT. V is TRBV28 and J is TRBJ1-5, with D hard to call. Germline-derived CDR1 and CDR2 are MDHEN and SYDVKM. This CDR3 contains 13 residues. V gave up 9 bases and J gave up 6 bases, with 15 bases separating them.

This chain links TRBV11-3 with TRBJ2-6; 9 positions match TRBD1. Germline V gene sequence: CDR1 SGHNT, CDR2 YENEEA. V shed 5 bases, J shed 0 bases, and the junction held 11 bases outside the gene matches. This CDR3 contains 19 residues. CDR3 nucleotide sequence: TGTGCCAGCAGCCTTACCCCCGGGACAGGGATCTCTGGGGCCAACGTCCTGACTTTC. It yields the protein CASSLTPGTGISGANVLTF.

The V and J genes are TRBV27 and TRBJ2-3, with D uncertain. Germline V CDR1 and CDR2: MNHEY, SMNVEV (reference sequence). This CDR3 comprises 14 residues. V gave up 5 bases and J gave up 5 bases, with 14 bases separating them. The CDR3 DNA is TGTGCCAGCAGTCTCGGGTACCCGGGAGATACGCAGTATTTT. Its protein product is CASSLGYPGDTQYF.

In this sample, this clone turned up a few times. CDR3 in DNA: TGTGCCAGCAGTTACAGAGTGGGTCAGGGGCAAGAGACCCAGTACTTC. Residues: CASSYRVGQGQETQYF. The chain has TRBV6-6 and TRBJ2-5; D possibly corresponds to TRBD1 (6 bases). V lost 2 bases, J lost 2 bases, and 15 bases lay in between. Germline V lookup: CDR1 MNHNY, CDR2 SVGAGI (reference sequence). The CDR3 loop spans 16 amino acids.

V usage is TRBV30 and J usage is TRBJ1-2, with a weak D call TRBD1 (5 bases). The CDR3 is made up of 13 amino acids. CDR1 is GTSNPN, CDR2 SVGIG, per germline (reference sequence). V was clipped by 5 bases and J by 4 bases, with 14 bases between them. The CDR3 coding sequence is TGTGCCTGGGACATCCAAAGGGGCTATGGCTACACCTTC. Translating it yields CAWDIQRGYGYTF.

The V call is TRBV28, the J call TRBJ1-5; tentatively, D is TRBD1 (5 bases). The CDR3 is 13 residues long. Germline-derived CDR1 and CDR2 are MDHEN and SYDVKM. Trimming removed 8 bases at V and 2 bases at J, with 10 bases between. DNA of the CDR3: TGTGCCAGCCTTCGGGGGGGCAATCAGCCCCAGCATTTT. This gives the protein CASLRGGNQPQHF.

Written as DNA, the CDR3 is TGTGCCAGCAGTGCACGAGGGACAGGGGGCCTTTCACCCCTCCACTTT. Translating gives CASSARGTGGLSPLHF. This sequence joins TRBV27 and TRBJ1-6, with TRBD1 identical over 12 bases. The CDR3 covers 16 residues. Germline V gives CDR1 MNHEY, CDR2 SMNVEV (reference sequence). J was trimmed by 9 bases and V by 5 bases; bases with no gene match: 8.

This clone was seen just once. This sequence joins TRBV5-1 and TRBJ2-1; TRBD2 matches at 7 bases. The V gene's germline CDR1 is SGHRS and CDR2 YFSETQ. There are 15 residues in the CDR3. J gave up 4 bases and V 2 bases, and 6 bases lay outside the gene matches. CDR3 residues: CASSFGGSKYNEQFF. As DNA, the CDR3 is TGCGCCAGCAGCTTCGGCGGGAGTAAGTACAATGAGCAGTTCTTC.

The chain couples TRBV4-3 to TRBJ2-7; TRBD1 aligns across 10 bases. This CDR3 has 15 amino acids. CDR1 is LGHNA, CDR2 YSLEER, per germline. Trimming removed 0 bases from V and 7 bases from J; junction bases left unmatched: 6. The CDR3: CASSQEGQGPWEQYF. The CDR3 bases are TGCGCCAGCAGCCAAGAGGGACAGGGGCCGTGGGAGCAGTACTTC.

This clone was observed a handful of times. The rearrangement links TRBV19 to TRBJ2-6; 11 bases match TRBD1. Germline lookup yields CDR1 LNHDA and CDR2 SQIVND (reference sequence). Unmatched junction bases numbered 9, after V lost 6 bases and J lost 2 bases. The CDR3 is 18 residues long. DNA of the CDR3: TGTGCCAGTAGCACGAAAGGACAGGGGGCGACTGGGGCCAACGTCCTGACTTTC. Translation gives CASSTKGQGATGANVLTF.

The rearrangement uses TRBV4-1 and TRBJ2-7, with D possibly being TRBD1 (5 bases). The CDR3 spans 14 residues. Germline CDR1 MGHRA, CDR2 YSYEKL. The V end lost 3 bases, the J end lost 3 bases, and 12 bases lay between the germline ends. The CDR3 nucleotides read TGCGCCAGCAGCCACGCTACAGGTGTCTACGAGCAGTACTTC. It encodes CASSHATGVYEQYF.